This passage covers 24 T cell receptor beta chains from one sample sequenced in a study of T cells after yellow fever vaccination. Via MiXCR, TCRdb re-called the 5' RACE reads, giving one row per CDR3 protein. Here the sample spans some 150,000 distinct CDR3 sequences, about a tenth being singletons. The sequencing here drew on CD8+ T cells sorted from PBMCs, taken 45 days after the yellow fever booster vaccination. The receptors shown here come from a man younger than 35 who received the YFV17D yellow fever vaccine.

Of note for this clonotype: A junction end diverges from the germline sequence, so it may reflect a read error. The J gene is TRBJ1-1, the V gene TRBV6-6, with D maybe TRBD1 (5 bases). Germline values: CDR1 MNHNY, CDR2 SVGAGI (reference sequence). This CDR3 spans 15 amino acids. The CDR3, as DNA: TGTGCCAGCATTTACGGGAGGCAGGGTCTCACTGAAGCTTTCTTT. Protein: CASIYGRQGLTEAFF.

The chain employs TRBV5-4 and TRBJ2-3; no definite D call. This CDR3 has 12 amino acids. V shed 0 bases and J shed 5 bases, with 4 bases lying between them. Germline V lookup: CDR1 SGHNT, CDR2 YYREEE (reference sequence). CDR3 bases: TGTGCCAGCAGCTTGGAGCGAGATACGCAGTATTTT. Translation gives CASSLERDTQYF.

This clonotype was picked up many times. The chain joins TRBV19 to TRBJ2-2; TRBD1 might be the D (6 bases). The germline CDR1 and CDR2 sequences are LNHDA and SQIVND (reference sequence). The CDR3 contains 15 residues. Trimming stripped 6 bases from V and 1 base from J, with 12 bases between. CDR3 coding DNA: TGTGCCAGTAGCACCGGGACACAGAACACCGGGGAGCTGTTTTTT. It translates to CASSTGTQNTGELFF.

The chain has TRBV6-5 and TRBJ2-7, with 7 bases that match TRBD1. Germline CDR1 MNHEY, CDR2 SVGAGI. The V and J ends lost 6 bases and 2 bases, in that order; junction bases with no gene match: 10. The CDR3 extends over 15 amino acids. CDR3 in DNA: TGTGCCAGCAGCTCACCCAGGACAGGTACCTACGAGCAGTACGTC. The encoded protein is CASSSPRTGTYEQYV.

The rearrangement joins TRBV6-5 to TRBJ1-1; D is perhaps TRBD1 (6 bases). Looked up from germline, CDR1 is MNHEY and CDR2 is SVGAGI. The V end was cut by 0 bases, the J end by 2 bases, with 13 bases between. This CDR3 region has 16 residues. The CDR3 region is CASSYSETGPNTEAFF. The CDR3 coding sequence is TGTGCCAGCAGTTACTCTGAGACAGGACCAAACACTGAAGCTTTCTTT.

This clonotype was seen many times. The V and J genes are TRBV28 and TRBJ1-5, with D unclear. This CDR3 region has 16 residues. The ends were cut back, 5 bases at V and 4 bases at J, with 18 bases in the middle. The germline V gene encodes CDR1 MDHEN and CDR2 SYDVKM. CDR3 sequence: CASSRRQPLSNQPQHF. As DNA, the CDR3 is TGTGCCAGCAGTAGAAGGCAGCCCCTTTCTAATCAGCCCCAGCATTTT.

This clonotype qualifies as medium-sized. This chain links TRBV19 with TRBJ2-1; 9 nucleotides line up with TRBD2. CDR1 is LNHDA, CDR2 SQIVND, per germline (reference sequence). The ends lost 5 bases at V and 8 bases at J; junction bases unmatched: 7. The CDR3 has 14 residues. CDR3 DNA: TGTGCCAGTAGTTCGCGGGGGGGCCATGATGAGCAGTTCTTC. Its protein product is CASSSRGGHDEQFF. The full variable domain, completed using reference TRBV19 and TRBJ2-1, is DGGITQSPKYLFRKEGQNVTLSCEQNLNHDAMYWYRQDPGQGLRLIYYSQIVNDFQKGDIAEGYSVSREKKESFPLTVTSAQKNPTAFYLCASSSRGGHDEQFFGPGTRLTVL.

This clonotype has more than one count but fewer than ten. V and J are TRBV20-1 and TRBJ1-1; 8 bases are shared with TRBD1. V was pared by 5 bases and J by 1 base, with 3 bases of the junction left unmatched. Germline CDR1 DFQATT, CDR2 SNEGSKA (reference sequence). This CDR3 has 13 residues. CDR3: CSAGQGPNTEAFF. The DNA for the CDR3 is TGCAGTGCTGGACAGGGTCCGAACACTGAAGCTTTCTTT.

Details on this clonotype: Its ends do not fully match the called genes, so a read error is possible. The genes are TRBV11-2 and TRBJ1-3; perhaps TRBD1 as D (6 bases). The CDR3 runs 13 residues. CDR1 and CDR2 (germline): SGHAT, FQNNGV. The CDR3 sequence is CDSSSGAGNTLYF. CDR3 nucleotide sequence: TGTGACAGCAGTTCAGGGGCTGGAAACACCTTATATTTT.

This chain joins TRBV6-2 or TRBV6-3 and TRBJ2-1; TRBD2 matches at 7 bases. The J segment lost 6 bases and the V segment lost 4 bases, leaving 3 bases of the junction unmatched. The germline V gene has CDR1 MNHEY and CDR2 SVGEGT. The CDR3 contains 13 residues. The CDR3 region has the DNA TGTGCCAGCAGTTGGGGAGGGCGCAATGAGCAGTTCTTC. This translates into CASSWGGRNEQFF.

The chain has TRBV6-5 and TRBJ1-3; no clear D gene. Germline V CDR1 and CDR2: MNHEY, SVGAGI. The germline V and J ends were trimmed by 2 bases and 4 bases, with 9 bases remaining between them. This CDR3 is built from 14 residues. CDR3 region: CASSYRSIGNTIYF. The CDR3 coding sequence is TGTGCCAGCAGTTACCGATCGATAGGAAACACCATATATTTT.

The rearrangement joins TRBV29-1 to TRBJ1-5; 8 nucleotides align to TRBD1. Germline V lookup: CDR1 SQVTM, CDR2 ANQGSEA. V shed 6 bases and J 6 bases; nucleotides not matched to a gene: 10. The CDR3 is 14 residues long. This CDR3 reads CSVSHGQGSQPQHF. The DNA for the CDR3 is TGCAGCGTGTCCCACGGACAGGGCAGTCAGCCCCAGCATTTT.

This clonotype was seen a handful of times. CDR3 protein: CASSLNPTGGGETQYF. In nucleotides, the CDR3 is TGCGCCAGCAGCTTGAATCCGACAGGGGGAGGGGAGACCCAGTACTTC. V usage is TRBV5-1 and J usage is TRBJ2-5; 9 positions match TRBD1. CDR1 and CDR2 from the germline V gene are SGHRS and YFSETQ. The trim removed 1 base at V and 5 bases at J, leaving 9 bases unmatched. The CDR3 spans 16 residues.

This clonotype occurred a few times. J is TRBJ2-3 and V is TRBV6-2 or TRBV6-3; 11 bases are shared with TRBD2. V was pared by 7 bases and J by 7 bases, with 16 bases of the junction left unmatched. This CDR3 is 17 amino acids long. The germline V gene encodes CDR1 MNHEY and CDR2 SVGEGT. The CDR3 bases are TGTGCCAGCACAAACCCCAGGGGACTAGCGGCCATGAATACGCAGTATTTT. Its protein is CASTNPRGLAAMNTQYF.

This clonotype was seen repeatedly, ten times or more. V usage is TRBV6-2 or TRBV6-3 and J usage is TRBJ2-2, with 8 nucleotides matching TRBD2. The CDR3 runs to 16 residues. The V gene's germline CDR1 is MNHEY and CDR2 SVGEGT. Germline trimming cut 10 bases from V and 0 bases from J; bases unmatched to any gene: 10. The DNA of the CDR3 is TGTGCCACCCCTCAGCAGCGGGGGTCGAACACCGGGGAGCTGTTTTTT. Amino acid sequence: CATPQQRGSNTGELFF.

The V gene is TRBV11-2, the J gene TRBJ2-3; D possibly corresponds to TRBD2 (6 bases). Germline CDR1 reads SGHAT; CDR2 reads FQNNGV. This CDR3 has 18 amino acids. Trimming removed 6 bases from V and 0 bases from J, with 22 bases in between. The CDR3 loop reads CASSNPAGIKPSTDTQYF. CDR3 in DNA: TGTGCCAGCAGTAACCCGGCGGGGATCAAGCCTAGCACAGATACGCAGTATTTT.

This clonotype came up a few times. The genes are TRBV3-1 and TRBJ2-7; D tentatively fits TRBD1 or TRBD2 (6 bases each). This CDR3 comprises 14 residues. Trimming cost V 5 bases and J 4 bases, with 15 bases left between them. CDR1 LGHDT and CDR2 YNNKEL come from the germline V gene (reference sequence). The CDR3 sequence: CASSTRGPGYEQYF. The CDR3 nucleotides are TGTGCCAGCAGCACCCGGGGGCCGGGATACGAGCAGTACTTC.

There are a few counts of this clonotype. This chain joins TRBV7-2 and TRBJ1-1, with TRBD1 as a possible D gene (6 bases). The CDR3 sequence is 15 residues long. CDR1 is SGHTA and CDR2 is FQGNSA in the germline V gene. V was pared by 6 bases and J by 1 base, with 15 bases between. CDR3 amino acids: CASRLTGFKNTEAFF. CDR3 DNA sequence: TGTGCCAGCAGATTAACAGGGTTTAAGAACACTGAAGCTTTCTTT.

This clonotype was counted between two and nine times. The CDR3 reads CASSLSETYEQYF. DNA of the CDR3: TGTGCCAGCAGTCTTAGTGAGACCTACGAGCAGTACTTC. V is TRBV6-6 and J is TRBJ2-7, with no clear D. Germline V gene lookup returns CDR1 MNHNY and CDR2 SVGAGI (reference sequence). The length of the CDR3 is 13 residues. The V end lost 5 bases, the J end lost 2 bases, and 10 bases lay between the germline ends.

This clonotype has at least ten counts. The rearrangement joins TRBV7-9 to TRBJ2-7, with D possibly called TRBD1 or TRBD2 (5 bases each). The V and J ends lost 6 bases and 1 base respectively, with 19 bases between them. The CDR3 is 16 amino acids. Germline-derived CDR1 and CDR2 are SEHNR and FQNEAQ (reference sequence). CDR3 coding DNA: TGTGCCAGCAGTGCCCCCCAAGGGGAGAGGTCCTACGAGCAGTACTTC. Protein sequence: CASSAPQGERSYEQYF.

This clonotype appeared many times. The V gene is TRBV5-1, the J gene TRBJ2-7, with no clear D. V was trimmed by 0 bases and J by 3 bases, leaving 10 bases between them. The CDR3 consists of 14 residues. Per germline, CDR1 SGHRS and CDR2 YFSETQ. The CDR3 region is CASSLGAILYEQYF. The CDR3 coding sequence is TGCGCCAGCAGCTTGGGCGCCATCCTCTACGAGCAGTACTTC.

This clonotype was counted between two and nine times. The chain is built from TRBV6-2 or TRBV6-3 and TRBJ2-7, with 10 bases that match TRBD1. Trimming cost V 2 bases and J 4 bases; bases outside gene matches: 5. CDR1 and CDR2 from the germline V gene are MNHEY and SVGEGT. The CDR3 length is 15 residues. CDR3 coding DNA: TGTGCCAGCAGTTACCCCCGGGACAGGGGTTACGAGCAGTACTTC. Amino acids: CASSYPRDRGYEQYF.

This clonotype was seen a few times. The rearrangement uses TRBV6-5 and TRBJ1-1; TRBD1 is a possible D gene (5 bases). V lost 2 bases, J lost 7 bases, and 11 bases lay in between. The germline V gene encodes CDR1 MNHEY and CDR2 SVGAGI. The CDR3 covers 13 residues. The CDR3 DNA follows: TGTGCCAGCAGTTACCGGTCGGGGGGTGAAGCTTTCTTT. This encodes CASSYRSGGEAFF.

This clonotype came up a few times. The CDR3 is CATSEGLAGAPGQETQYF. The CDR3 coding sequence is TGTGCCACCAGTGAGGGACTAGCGGGGGCCCCGGGTCAAGAGACCCAGTACTTC. V usage is TRBV24-1 and J usage is TRBJ2-5, with 14 bases identical to TRBD2. The V segment lost 4 bases and the J segment 2 bases; nucleotides outside the gene matches: 8. Germline V gene lookup returns CDR1 KGHDR and CDR2 SFDVKD. CDR3 length equals 18 residues.